The sequence of this T cell receptor beta chain was determined in a study of T-cell reconstitution after alpha-beta-depleted transplantation in children. The CDR3 is made up of 14 amino acids. CDR1 is LNHDA, CDR2 SQIVND, per germline (reference sequence). Trimming removed 7 bases from V and 5 bases from J, with 12 bases in between. As it was prepared, the TCRbeta library received unique molecular identifiers. TCRdb processed the PCR reads anew with MiXCR; each CDR3 protein has one entry. This sample yields about 480,000 distinct CDR3 sequences, of which approximately 12% are seen a single time; about 5% belongs to the top ten.

V is TRBV19 and J is TRBJ1-6; D unclear. The input for sequencing was PBMCs from the stem cell graft donor, taken from the stem cell graft. This TCR derives from a human donor who donated a stem cell graft to a child with combined immunodeficiency. The CDR3 region has the DNA TGTGCCAGTACCCCCGACTGGGATAATTCACCCCTCCACTTT. Its protein product is CASTPDWDNSPLHF.